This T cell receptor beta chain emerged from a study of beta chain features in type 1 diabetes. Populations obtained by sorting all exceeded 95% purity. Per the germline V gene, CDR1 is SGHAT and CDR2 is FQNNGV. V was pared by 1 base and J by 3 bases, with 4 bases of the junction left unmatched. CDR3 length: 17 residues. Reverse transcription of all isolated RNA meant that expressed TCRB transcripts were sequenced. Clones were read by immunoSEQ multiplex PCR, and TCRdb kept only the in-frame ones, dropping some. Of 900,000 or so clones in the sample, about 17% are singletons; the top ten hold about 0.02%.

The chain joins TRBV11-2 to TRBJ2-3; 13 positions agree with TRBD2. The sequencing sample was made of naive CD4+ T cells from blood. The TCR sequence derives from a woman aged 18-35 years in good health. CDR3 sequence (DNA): TGTGCCAGCAGCTTAGTTAGGACTAGCGGGAGTACAGATACGCAGTATTTT. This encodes CASSLVRTSGSTDTQYF.